The 23 T cell receptor beta chains presented below share a single source sample, sequenced in a study of T cell responses to AZD1222 COVID-19 vaccine. The protocol was immunoSEQ multiplex PCR, while the TCRdb copy is restricted to in-frame clones and leaves out a portion. The table shows about 140,000 clones, with more than 85% occurring only once. The sample here was peripheral blood, taken after recovery from COVID-19. Every receptor here comes from an adult who had recovered from COVID-19.

The rearrangement uses TRBV7-9 and TRBJ2-7; the D gene is possibly TRBD2 (6 bases). This CDR3 region has 14 residues. Trimming removed 3 bases at V and 2 bases at J, with 11 bases between. In germline, CDR1 is SEHNR, CDR2 FQNEAQ (reference sequence). The CDR3 DNA reads TGTGCCAGCAGCTTCAGTGGAGGGACCTACGAGCAGTACTTC. Translation gives CASSFSGGTYEQYF.

J is TRBJ2-3 and V is TRBV7-3; 8 nucleotides agree with TRBD2. Germline-derived CDR1 and CDR2 are SGHTA and FQGTGA. Trimming removed 0 bases from V and 5 bases from J; junction bases left unmatched: 4. This CDR3 has 15 residues. CDR3 loop: CASSLTREEIDTQYF. The CDR3 region has the DNA TGTGCCAGCAGCTTAACGCGGGAGGAAATAGATACGCAGTATTTT.

The chain is built from TRBV7-2 and TRBJ1-5; D gene uncertain. Germline V gene lookup returns CDR1 SGHTA and CDR2 FQGNSA. V gave up 4 bases and J gave up 4 bases, with 8 bases separating them. The CDR3 contains 13 residues. The CDR3 sequence is CASSSSSNQPQHF. The DNA of the CDR3 is TGTGCCAGCAGCTCTTCCAGTAATCAGCCCCAGCATTTT.

The chain links TRBV28 to TRBJ2-7; perhaps TRBD1 as D (6 bases). Germline V gene sequence: CDR1 MDHEN, CDR2 SYDVKM. V was trimmed by 4 bases and J by 4 bases, leaving 17 bases between them. The CDR3 contains 15 residues. CDR3 in amino acids: CASSSRTEPYYEQYF. The CDR3 DNA reads TGTGCCAGCAGTTCCCGGACAGAGCCATATTACGAGCAGTACTTC.

DNA for the CDR3: TGTGCCAGCAGCGTAGCTACGGGGGCGCAGTTCTTC. Translating gives CASSVATGAQFF. The V gene is TRBV9, the J gene TRBJ2-1; perhaps D is TRBD1 or TRBD2 (6 bases each). Germline CDR1 reads SGDLS; CDR2 reads YYNGEE. CDR3 size: 12 residues. V lost 0 bases to trimming and J lost 12 bases, with 10 bases between them.

The genes are TRBV28 and TRBJ2-5; D unclear. Germline CDR1 and CDR2: MDHEN and SYDVKM. Trimming shortened V by 5 bases and J by 0 bases, and 13 bases separated the two germline ends. The CDR3 is 15 amino acids. The CDR3 here is CASSPRSWDQETQYF. The CDR3 DNA reads TGTGCCAGCAGTCCCCGGTCGTGGGACCAAGAGACCCAGTACTTC.

The chain has TRBV4-1 and TRBJ2-7; possible D gene TRBD1, 5 bases. V was trimmed by 0 bases and J by 7 bases, leaving 10 bases between them. Per the germline V gene, CDR1 is MGHRA and CDR2 is YSYEKL. This CDR3 has 13 amino acids. The CDR3, as DNA: TGCGCCAGCAGCCAAGAACAGGCCTGGGAGCAGTACTTC. Translated: CASSQEQAWEQYF.

This clone has a handful of counts. J is TRBJ2-3 and V is TRBV2; D could derive from TRBD1 or TRBD2 (6 bases each). From germline, CDR1 is SNHLY and CDR2 FYNNEI. The CDR3 extends over 17 amino acids. Between the trimmed V and J ends, which lost 6 bases and 4 bases, there was a span of 23 bases. The CDR3 here is CASRRGADARVPDTQYF. CDR3 bases: TGTGCCAGCAGGAGGGGGGCGGACGCCCGGGTCCCAGATACGCAGTATTTT.

The chain joins TRBV5-5 to TRBJ1-3; D gene ambiguous. This CDR3 spans 15 amino acids. The ends were cut back, 4 bases at V and 0 bases at J, with 11 bases in the middle. Germline V gives CDR1 SGHKS, CDR2 YYEKEE (reference sequence). The CDR3 sequence is CASSKGRSSGNTIYF. The CDR3 DNA follows: TGTGCCAGCAGCAAAGGACGGTCCTCTGGAAACACCATATATTTT.

The gene calls are TRBV6-5 and TRBJ2-7; 7 bases are a match to TRBD2. Germline CDR1 reads MNHEY; CDR2 reads SVGAGI. The CDR3 contains 13 residues. Trimming at V came to 6 bases and at J to 2 bases, leaving 4 bases not matched to a gene. The CDR3 DNA sequence: TGTGCCAGCAGACCTAGCGGAGCCTACGAGCAGTACTTC. As protein: CASRPSGAYEQYF.

This clone is a singleton in its sample. The V call is TRBV6-5, the J call TRBJ1-5; D gene unclear. Looked up from germline, CDR1 is MNHEY and CDR2 is SVGAGI. Between the trimmed V and J ends, which lost 2 bases and 6 bases, there was a span of 5 bases. This CDR3 comprises 12 residues. The CDR3 nucleotides are TGTGCCAGCAGTTACGGTGTTCAGCCCCAGCATTTT. Translated: CASSYGVQPQHF.

The chain has TRBV30 and TRBJ1-2; D not resolved. Trimming cost V 5 bases and J 8 bases, with 15 bases left between them. This CDR3 has 12 residues. Germline-derived CDR1 and CDR2 are GTSNPN and SVGIG (reference sequence). In DNA form, the CDR3 reads TGTGCCTGGTCAAGTTCGGCGGGGGGCTACACCTTC. It encodes CAWSSSAGGYTF.

The V call is TRBV2, the J call TRBJ1-2; D gene uncertain. The V and J ends lost 6 bases and 3 bases respectively, with 11 bases between them. Germline lookup yields CDR1 SNHLY and CDR2 FYNNEI. The CDR3 covers 13 residues. CDR3 region: CASRVSKDYGYTF. CDR3 sequence (DNA): TGTGCCAGCAGGGTTTCAAAGGACTATGGCTACACCTTC.

Here the CDR3 reads CASSLSGEQFF. The CDR3 region has the DNA TGTGCCAGCAGCTTAAGTGGTGAGCAGTTCTTC. The rearrangement uses TRBV11-1 and TRBJ2-1; D is ambiguous. The V gene's germline CDR1 is SGHAT and CDR2 FQDESV (reference sequence). V was clipped by 2 bases and J by 9 bases, with 5 bases between them. The CDR3 is made up of 11 amino acids.

The chain couples TRBV28 to TRBJ2-5; the match to TRBD1 covers 7 bases. The V and J ends lost 2 bases and 2 bases, in that order; junction bases with no gene match: 2. Germline CDR1 reads MDHEN; CDR2 reads SYDVKM. The CDR3 has 14 amino acids. CDR3: CASSLLGQQETQYF. The CDR3 DNA reads as TGTGCCAGCAGTTTACTGGGACAGCAAGAGACCCAGTACTTC.

This chain links TRBV5-5 with TRBJ2-7; 9 bases line up with TRBD2. V lost 0 bases to trimming and J lost 6 bases; unmatched junction nucleotides: 7. The CDR3 runs to 15 residues. Germline V CDR1 and CDR2: SGHKS, YYEKEE (reference sequence). The DNA of the CDR3 is TGTGCCAGCAGCTTGGAAGGCGGGAGGGCCATCGAGCAGTACTTC. Amino acids: CASSLEGGRAIEQYF.

The rearrangement uses TRBV5-4 and TRBJ2-1; 8 bases agree with TRBD2. The trim removed 0 bases at V and 8 bases at J, leaving 7 bases unmatched. Germline V lookup: CDR1 SGHNT, CDR2 YYREEE (reference sequence). The CDR3 has 15 residues. The chain's CDR3 is CASSLAAGGGDEQFF. CDR3 nucleotides: TGTGCCAGCAGCTTGGCGGCGGGAGGAGGGGATGAGCAGTTCTTC. Looking up the rest from reference TRBV5-4 and TRBJ2-1 gives the full variable domain: ETGVTQSPTHLIKTRGQQVTLRCSSQSGHNTVSWYQQALGQGPQFIFQYYREEENGRGNFPPRFSGLQFPNYSSELNVNALELDDSALYLCASSLAAGGGDEQFFGPGTRLTVL.

The V and J genes are TRBV5-1 and TRBJ2-1; D gene unclear. Trimming left V 0 bases short and J 0 bases short, with 7 bases between. This CDR3 contains 15 residues. The V gene's germline CDR1 is SGHRS and CDR2 YFSETQ. For the CDR3, the DNA is TGCGCCAGCAGCTTGGGTCAGGTCTCCTACAATGAGCAGTTCTTC. Its translation: CASSLGQVSYNEQFF.

This chain links TRBV19 with TRBJ2-2; D remains ambiguous. This CDR3 has 12 amino acids. Looked up from germline, CDR1 is LNHDA and CDR2 is SQIVND (reference sequence). The V end lost 5 bases, the J end lost 6 bases, and 7 bases lay between the germline ends. The CDR3: CASSFLAGELFF. The CDR3 nucleotides are TGTGCCAGTAGTTTTCTAGCCGGGGAGCTGTTTTTT.

A few counts support this clone. CDR3 nucleotide sequence: TGTGCCAGCAGTTTATACATTGGGGCCCTAGCGGGGAATGAGCAGTTCTTC. Translation: CASSLYIGALAGNEQFF. The chain links TRBV27 to TRBJ2-1, with TRBD2 identical over 9 bases. Germline lookup yields CDR1 MNHEY and CDR2 SMNVEV (reference sequence). The CDR3 is 17 residues long. V gave up 1 base and J gave up 7 bases; unmatched junction bases: 11.

The chain uses TRBV7-9 and TRBJ2-7, with 10 bases identical to TRBD1. CDR3 length equals 15 residues. Germline lookup yields CDR1 SEHNR and CDR2 FQNEAQ (reference sequence). V shed 5 bases, J shed 5 bases, and the junction held 9 bases outside the gene matches. CDR3 nucleotides: TGTGCCAGCAGCCCCTGGACAGGGGGAAAGGACGAGCAGTACTTC. It is translated as CASSPWTGGKDEQYF.

J is TRBJ1-5 and V is TRBV5-8, with D unresolved. CDR3 length equals 17 residues. Germline lookup yields CDR1 SGHTS and CDR2 YDEGEE. V was trimmed by 0 bases and J by 1 base, leaving 14 bases between them. CDR3 bases: TGTGCCAGCAGCTTGGTTCTCGGGGTAGGGAGCAATCAGCCCCAGCATTTT. Encoded protein: CASSLVLGVGSNQPQHF. Full variable domain (remainder filled in from reference TRBV5-8 and TRBJ1-5): EAGVTQSPTHLIKTRGQQATLRCSPISGHTSVYWYQQALGLGLQFLLWYDEGEERNRGNFPPRFSGRQFPNYSSELNVNALELEDSALYLCASSLVLGVGSNQPQHFGDGTRLSIL.

This clone was seen a few times. This sequence joins TRBV27 and TRBJ2-7; the match to TRBD2 covers 7 bases. The CDR3 loop spans 13 amino acids. Trimming cost V 3 bases and J 7 bases; bases outside gene matches: 6. CDR1 and CDR2 (germline): MNHEY, SMNVEV (reference sequence). The CDR3: CASSFTVGGEQYF. CDR3 nucleotide sequence: TGTGCCAGCAGTTTCACCGTGGGGGGGGAGCAGTACTTC.